This TCR beta chain was sequenced during a study of vaccination effects on CD4 cells after COVID-19. Using viral peptide pools, the ViraFEST assay grew out antigen-specific CD4+ T cells prior to sequencing. Cultured cells yielded isolated CD4+ T cells after 10 days. Participants were vaccinated with two doses of either the BNT162b2 or mRNA-1273 vaccine. The protocol was immunoSEQ multiplex PCR, while the TCRdb copy is restricted to in-frame clones and leaves out a portion. In the table there are 65,000 to 70,000 clones, about 80% of which are singletons. Germline CDR1 and CDR2: MNHEY and SVGAGI. The CDR3 has 13 amino acids. Trimming cost V 8 bases and J 2 bases, with 10 bases left between them. This clone was observed once. Antigen specificity is unknown.

The input for sequencing was CD4+ T cells from PBMCs cultured with HCoV-OC43 spike peptides, taken after COVID-19 vaccination. The subset is: HCoV-OC43 spike overlapping peptide pool stimulation. The V call is TRBV6-5, the J call TRBJ1-5; no clear D. The TCR comes from a human donor who received a COVID-19 vaccine. Here the CDR3 DNA reads TGTGCCAGCTCCGGATGGCGCAATCAGCCCCAGCATTTT. Translating gives CASSGWRNQPQHF.